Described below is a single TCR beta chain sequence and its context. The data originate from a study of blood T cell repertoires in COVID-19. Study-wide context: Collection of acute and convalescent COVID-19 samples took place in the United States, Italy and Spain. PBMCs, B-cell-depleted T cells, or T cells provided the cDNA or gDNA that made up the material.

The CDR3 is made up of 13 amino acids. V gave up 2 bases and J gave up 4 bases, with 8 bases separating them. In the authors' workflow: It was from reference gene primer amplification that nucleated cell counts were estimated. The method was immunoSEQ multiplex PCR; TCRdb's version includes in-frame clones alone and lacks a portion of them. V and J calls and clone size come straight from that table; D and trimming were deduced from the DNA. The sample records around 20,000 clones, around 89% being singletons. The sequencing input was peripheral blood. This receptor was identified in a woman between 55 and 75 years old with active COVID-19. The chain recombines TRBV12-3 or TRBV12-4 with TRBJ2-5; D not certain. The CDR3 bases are TGTGCCAGCAGTTTACCTACCCGAGAGACCCAGTACTTC. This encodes CASSLPTRETQYF.